The TCR beta chain described here comes from a study of blood T cell repertoires in COVID-19. The V and J ends lost 4 bases and 3 bases, in that order; junction bases with no gene match: 2. CDR1 is SGHRS and CDR2 is YFSETQ in the germline V gene. There are 14 residues in the CDR3. Produced via immunoSEQ multiplex PCR; TCRdb's table is partial and in-frame only. The profile shows hundreds of thousands of clones, approximately 83% of them singletons. The chain joins TRBV5-1 to TRBJ1-4, with TRBD1 matching 8 bases. The receptor was isolated from a woman in her thirties or forties with active or convalescent COVID-19. The specimen sequenced was peripheral blood. In nucleotides, the CDR3 is TGCGCCAGCAGCCCAGGGGGCGCTAATGAAAAACTGTTTTTT. Its protein is CASSPGGANEKLFF.